This entry lists 29 T cell receptor beta chains sequenced from one sample in a study of blood T cell repertoires in COVID-19. The assay was immunoSEQ multiplex PCR, and TCRdb's table has in-frame clones only and misses some. Of approximately 120,000 clones in the sample, around 74% were seen once. The sample was peripheral blood. The receptors derive from an elderly man with COVID-19, enrolled during active disease.

This chain joins TRBV7-6 and TRBJ2-3; 9 nucleotides align to TRBD2. In germline, CDR1 is SGHVS, CDR2 FNYEAQ. Trimming at V came to 1 base and at J to 0 bases, leaving 8 bases not matched to a gene. CDR3 length: 18 residues. The CDR3 loop is CASSLGVRGRASTDTQYF. The CDR3 DNA sequence: TGTGCCAGCAGCTTAGGAGTCCGCGGGAGGGCTAGCACAGATACGCAGTATTTT.

V is TRBV9 and J is TRBJ2-3, with 9 positions matching TRBD2. This CDR3 has 16 amino acids. The V and J ends lost 3 bases and 1 base, in that order; junction bases with no gene match: 6. Germline CDR1 SGDLS, CDR2 YYNGEE. This chain's CDR3 is CASSGGAGGRTDTQYF. CDR3 coding DNA: TGTGCCAGCAGCGGTGGGGCGGGAGGGCGCACAGATACGCAGTATTTT.

This chain connects TRBV29-1 to TRBJ2-1, with 7 bases lining up with TRBD2. The CDR3 loop spans 15 amino acids. The V gene's germline CDR1 is SQVTM and CDR2 ANQGSEA. V lost 7 bases to trimming and J lost 3 bases; unmatched junction nucleotides: 12. Written as DNA, the CDR3 is TGCAGCGGCGGAATGACTAGCAGGGACTACAATGAGCAGTTCTTC. It translates to CSGGMTSRDYNEQFF.

The V and J genes are TRBV2 and TRBJ2-5, with D tentatively TRBD1 (6 bases). Trimming removed 6 bases from V and 0 bases from J, with 11 bases in between. The CDR3 covers 14 residues. Germline assignment: CDR1 SNHLY and CDR2 FYNNEI. The CDR3 spells CASRPGTNQETQYF. In DNA, the CDR3 is TGTGCCAGCAGACCCGGGACAAACCAAGAGACCCAGTACTTC.

This clone has just one count. The V gene is TRBV6-5, the J gene TRBJ2-7, with D possibly matching TRBD1 (5 bases). V was clipped by 8 bases and J by 4 bases, with 12 bases between them. This CDR3 is 12 amino acids long. Germline CDR1 MNHEY, CDR2 SVGAGI. The DNA of the CDR3 is TGTGCCAGCTACTCGACAGTTTACGAGCAGTACTTC. This encodes CASYSTVYEQYF.

The DNA of the CDR3 is TGTGCCAGCAGGATATTCGGGACTGAGACCCAGTACTTC. This sequence encodes CASRIFGTETQYF. This chain uses TRBV28 with TRBJ2-5; D is possibly TRBD2 (6 bases). The germline V gene encodes CDR1 MDHEN and CDR2 SYDVKM. Between the trimmed V and J ends, which lost 6 bases and 5 bases, there was a span of 13 bases. This CDR3 comprises 13 residues.

The gene calls are TRBV18 and TRBJ2-7; TRBD2 agrees at 11 bases. The junction had 8 bases not matched to a gene; V was cut back by 4 bases and J by 6 bases. This CDR3 is 15 amino acids long. Per the germline V gene, CDR1 is KGHSH and CDR2 is LQKENI. The CDR3 region is CASSRGSSGRSEQYF. The CDR3 coding sequence is TGTGCCAGCTCACGCGGATCTAGCGGGAGGTCCGAGCAGTACTTC.

The chain carries TRBV3-1 (or the pseudogene TRBV3-2) and TRBJ2-1; TRBD1 is a possible D gene (5 bases). Germline-derived CDR1 and CDR2 are LGHDT and YNNKEL (reference sequence). V lost 3 bases and J lost 1, with 16 bases in between. The CDR3 length is 17 residues. CDR3 protein: CASSHPVQGPSYNEQFF. The CDR3 DNA sequence: TGTGCCAGCAGCCATCCCGTCCAGGGCCCGTCCTACAATGAGCAGTTCTTC.

This chain links TRBV5-1 with TRBJ2-5, with 9 bases identical to TRBD2. The germline CDR1 and CDR2 sequences are SGHRS and YFSETQ. J was trimmed by 4 bases and V by 4 bases; bases with no gene match: 5. The CDR3 extends over 14 amino acids. The CDR3 loop reads CASSPGTSLETQYF. CDR3 coding DNA: TGCGCCAGCAGCCCCGGGACTAGCCTAGAGACCCAGTACTTC.

The rearrangement links TRBV5-8 to TRBJ2-7, with TRBD2 matching 8 bases. The length of the CDR3 is 14 residues. Germline CDR1 SGHTS, CDR2 YDEGEE. V lost 2 bases, J lost 6 bases, and 7 bases stayed unmatched. CDR3 sequence reads: CASSLSLAGSEQYF. In nucleotides, the CDR3 is TGTGCCAGCAGCTTAAGTCTAGCGGGTTCCGAGCAGTACTTC.

The gene calls are TRBV19 and TRBJ1-5; TRBD1 might be the D (6 bases). With 10 bases removed from V and 3 bases from J, the gap between germline ends came to 13 bases. Germline V CDR1 and CDR2: LNHDA, SQIVND (reference sequence). The CDR3 loop spans 13 amino acids. For the CDR3, the DNA is TGTGCCACCCGAGACAGGCTCAATCAGCCCCAGCATTTT. It translates to CATRDRLNQPQHF.

Here the CDR3 DNA reads TGTGCCAGCAGCTTAAACCCCAGGGGCACTGTACCAGAGACCCAGTACTTC. Amino acid sequence: CASSLNPRGTVPETQYF. This chain joins TRBV7-2 and TRBJ2-5; tentative D call: TRBD1 (6 bases). From germline, CDR1 is SGHTA and CDR2 FQGNSA. The V end was cut by 2 bases, the J end by 4 bases, with 20 bases between. CDR3 size: 17 residues.

V and J are TRBV5-1 and TRBJ2-7, with TRBD2 matching over 11 bases. Germline trimming cut 2 bases from V and 0 bases from J; bases unmatched to any gene: 4. CDR1 is SGHRS, CDR2 YFSETQ, per germline. This CDR3 is built from 16 residues. The chain's CDR3 is CASSFGTSGYSYEQYF. The CDR3 DNA reads as TGCGCCAGCAGCTTTGGGACTAGCGGTTACTCCTACGAGCAGTACTTC.

The chain is built from TRBV9 and TRBJ2-3; TRBD1 might be the D (6 bases). The germline V gene has CDR1 SGDLS and CDR2 YYNGEE. The V end was cut by 3 bases, the J end by 4 bases, with 12 bases between. This CDR3 has 14 amino acids. This CDR3 reads CASSDPTGPDTQYF. The CDR3 bases are TGTGCCAGCAGCGATCCTACAGGGCCAGATACGCAGTATTTT.

CDR3 sequence (DNA): TGTGCCACCAGTGATTCGGGACTAGCGGGGGGGACTGACAATGAGCAGTTCTTC. Translated: CATSDSGLAGGTDNEQFF. This chain connects TRBV24-1 to TRBJ2-1, with 16 bases that match TRBD2. V lost 2 bases and J lost 5; bases outside the gene matches: 5. Germline V lookup: CDR1 KGHDR, CDR2 SFDVKD. This CDR3 has 18 amino acids.

J is TRBJ1-4 and V is TRBV20-1; a weak D match, TRBD1 (6 bases). Germline loops: CDR1 DFQATT, CDR2 SNEGSKA (reference sequence). V was cut by 3 bases and J by 5 bases, with 19 bases left in between. The CDR3 totals 16 residues. The DNA of the CDR3 is TGCAGTGCTAGTGCCCCAGACAGGCGGTTAAATGAAAAACTGTTTTTT. Residues: CSASAPDRRLNEKLFF.

This clone showed up just a few times. The rearrangement joins TRBV7-2 to TRBJ2-7; 9 bases are shared with TRBD1. The CDR3 totals 14 residues. V dropped 5 bases and J dropped 4; count of bases not matched to a gene: 6. Germline V gene sequence: CDR1 SGHTA, CDR2 FQGNSA. For the CDR3, the DNA is TGTGCCAGCAGCCCCGGGACAGGGTTTTACGAGCAGTACTTC. Its protein product is CASSPGTGFYEQYF.

The chain is built from TRBV2 and TRBJ2-7; D call uncertain. The CDR3 runs to 13 residues. Germline V gene data show CDR1 as SNHLY and CDR2 as FYNNEI. V was pared by 6 bases and J by 3 bases, with 12 bases between. CDR3 region: CASSQLRHYEQYF. In nucleotides, the CDR3 is TGTGCCAGCAGCCAACTCCGACACTACGAGCAGTACTTC.

The V gene is TRBV5-1, the J gene TRBJ2-4, with D perhaps matching TRBD1 (6 bases). Between the trimmed V and J ends, which lost 4 bases and 1 base, there was a span of 15 bases. Germline loops: CDR1 SGHRS, CDR2 YFSETQ. The CDR3 runs 16 residues. The CDR3 sequence: CASSDTGRWAKNIQYF. In DNA, the CDR3 is TGCGCCAGCAGCGACACAGGGCGGTGGGCCAAAAACATTCAGTACTTC.

The chain recombines TRBV30 with TRBJ1-1, with D hard to call. Looked up from germline, CDR1 is GTSNPN and CDR2 is SVGIG (reference sequence). Trimming pared 2 bases from V and 5 bases from J, leaving 15 bases between. The CDR3 has 14 amino acids. Here the CDR3 reads CAWSHEREGTEAFF. CDR3 nucleotide sequence: TGTGCCTGGAGTCACGAGAGGGAAGGGACTGAAGCTTTCTTT.

The chain joins TRBV5-6 to TRBJ2-2; the match to TRBD2 covers 8 bases. The trim removed 5 bases at V and 3 bases at J, leaving 6 bases unmatched. Germline V gene lookup returns CDR1 SGHDT and CDR2 YYEEEE. This CDR3 contains 15 residues. CDR3: CASRSGRIDTGELFF. For the CDR3, the DNA is TGTGCCAGCAGAAGCGGGAGAATCGACACCGGGGAGCTGTTTTTT.

This clone was recorded once. The rearrangement uses TRBV10-3 and TRBJ2-7; 11 bases are a match to TRBD1. The junction had 7 bases not matched to a gene; V was cut back by 1 base and J by 5 bases. In germline, CDR1 is ENHRY, CDR2 SYGVKD. The CDR3 loop spans 16 amino acids. The CDR3 bases are TGTGCCATCAGTGAGTTGGGGACAGGGGGGGGAGACGAGCAGTACTTC. It encodes CAISELGTGGGDEQYF.

CDR3 protein: CASSEDRAHNEQFF. DNA of the CDR3: TGCGCCAGCAGCGAGGACAGGGCCCACAATGAGCAGTTCTTC. The J gene is TRBJ2-1, the V gene TRBV5-1; 8 nucleotides align to TRBD1. Losses at the gene ends were 4 bases for V and 5 bases for J; bases not matched to a gene: 5. This CDR3 is 14 amino acids long. Germline CDR1 is SGHRS and CDR2 is YFSETQ.

V is TRBV20-1 and J is TRBJ2-5, with D possibly TRBD2 on 6 matching bases. V lost 3 bases and J lost 1, with 9 bases in between. This CDR3 spans 13 amino acids. Germline loops: CDR1 DFQATT, CDR2 SNEGSKA (reference sequence). CDR3 sequence (DNA): TGCAGTGCTAGTTTGCGGGGCCAAGAGACCCAGTACTTC. It translates to CSASLRGQETQYF.

The chain uses TRBV6-2 or TRBV6-3 and TRBJ1-4; 8 bases align to TRBD1. This CDR3 region has 15 residues. V was clipped by 4 bases and J by 5 bases; unmatched bases: 6. The V gene's germline CDR1 is MNHEY and CDR2 SVGEGT. CDR3 in amino acids: CASSLQGGGNEKLFF. DNA of the CDR3: TGTGCCAGCAGTTTACAGGGGGGAGGAAATGAAAAACTGTTTTTT.

This clone was recorded only once. The V call is TRBV24-1, the J call TRBJ2-3; 14 bases match TRBD2. Germline loops: CDR1 KGHDR, CDR2 SFDVKD. The CDR3 runs to 19 residues. The V and J ends lost 4 bases and 3 bases, in that order; junction bases with no gene match: 11. The CDR3, as DNA: TGTGCCACCAGTGACTCGCCGGGACTAGCGGGAGTAGGTACAGATACGCAGTATTTT. Translating gives CATSDSPGLAGVGTDTQYF.

This chain uses TRBV4-3 with TRBJ1-6, with 7 nucleotides matching TRBD1. Germline CDR1 reads LGHNA; CDR2 reads YSLEER. Germline trimming cut 2 bases from V and 4 bases from J; bases unmatched to any gene: 5. The CDR3 is 16 amino acids. The CDR3: CASSQQQGQYNSPLHF. The CDR3 nucleotides are TGCGCCAGCAGCCAACAGCAGGGACAGTATAATTCACCCCTCCACTTT.

This rearrangement joins TRBV30 to TRBJ1-2; possibly TRBD1 for D (5 bases). With 3 bases removed from V and 0 bases from J, the gap between germline ends came to 11 bases. CDR1 and CDR2 from the germline V gene are GTSNPN and SVGIG (reference sequence). The CDR3 is 14 amino acids. CDR3 in DNA: TGTGCCTGGAGGTGGGGCGTCGCTAACTATGGCTACACCTTC. Residues: CAWRWGVANYGYTF.

The chain employs TRBV24-1 and TRBJ2-3, with 15 nucleotides matching TRBD2. From germline, CDR1 is KGHDR and CDR2 SFDVKD. J was trimmed by 5 bases and V by 7 bases; bases with no gene match: 3. This CDR3 comprises 15 residues. The CDR3 DNA reads TGTGCCACCAGAGGGACTAGCGGGAGGAAAGATACGCAGTATTTT. Amino acids: CATRGTSGRKDTQYF.